This entry lists 10 T cell receptor beta chains sequenced from one sample in a study of T-cell memory formation after mild COVID-19. Using its own MiXCR run on the 5' RACE reads, TCRdb lists one record per CDR3 protein. The sample contains approximately 340,000 distinct CDR3 sequences, roughly 15% of which appear only once. Sequenced input: PBMCs or a T cell subset sorted from them (not recorded which). The source of these receptors is a man between 18 and 35 years old who had mild COVID-19 (a few samples of this study predate the infection). Cell type and time point are not known.

J is TRBJ1-3 and V is TRBV2, with a weak D call TRBD1 (5 bases). Germline values: CDR1 SNHLY, CDR2 FYNNEI. The CDR3 extends over 15 amino acids. The V gene lost 7 bases and the J gene lost 4 bases, with 17 bases spanning the gap. The CDR3 reads CASTGTLAAGNTIYF. CDR3 bases: TGTGCCAGCACCGGGACGTTGGCTGCCGGAAACACCATATATTTT.

This clonotype was detected ten times or more. The genes are TRBV7-8 and TRBJ2-3; a possible D gene is TRBD2 (5 bases). The CDR3 has 16 residues. V lost 0 bases to trimming and J lost 6 bases, with 16 bases between them. Germline values: CDR1 SGHVS, CDR2 FQNEAQ. The CDR3 region has the DNA TGTGCCAGCAGCTTAGCTTTCGGATCGAGGGAGGATACGCAGTATTTT. This encodes CASSLAFGSREDTQYF.

This clonotype turned up a few times. J is TRBJ1-5 and V is TRBV7-9; maybe TRBD1 (5 bases). Germline assignment: CDR1 SEHNR and CDR2 FQNEAQ (reference sequence). V shed 6 bases and J shed 6 bases, with 15 bases lying between them. The CDR3 has 14 residues. Written as DNA, the CDR3 is TGTGCCAGCAGTCCGTCGAGGGGAGGTCAGCCCCAGCATTTT. This translates into CASSPSRGGQPQHF.

This clonotype came up a few times. The chain employs TRBV12-3 or TRBV12-4 and TRBJ2-4, with 8 bases lining up with TRBD1. V lost 6 bases, J lost 0 bases, and 4 bases stayed unmatched. The length of the CDR3 is 15 residues. The CDR3 protein is CASRGQGIAKNIQYF. The CDR3 coding sequence is TGTGCCAGCAGAGGACAGGGCATAGCCAAAAACATTCAGTACTTC.

This clonotype was counted many times. The chain links TRBV20-1 to TRBJ1-5, with 7 bases aligning to TRBD1. This CDR3 comprises 12 residues. V trimming: 4 bases; J trimming: 4 bases; junction bases outside the gene matches: 1. Germline lookup yields CDR1 DFQATT and CDR2 SNEGSKA (reference sequence). CDR3 residues: CSATTGNQPQHF. The CDR3, as DNA: TGCAGTGCTACGACAGGGAATCAGCCCCAGCATTTT.

This chain links TRBV5-1 with TRBJ2-1; D unclear. Germline V gives CDR1 SGHRS, CDR2 YFSETQ. Trimming took 0 bases from V and 7 from J, leaving 11 bases between them. CDR3 length: 14 amino acids. CDR3 region: CASSLGFDGNEQFF. Written as DNA, the CDR3 is TGCGCCAGCAGCTTGGGATTTGACGGTAATGAGCAGTTCTTC.

V is TRBV5-6 and J is TRBJ2-7; D call uncertain. The V gene lost 0 bases and the J gene lost 0 bases, with 10 bases spanning the gap. CDR3 length equals 15 residues. Germline V CDR1 and CDR2: SGHDT, YYEEEE. The CDR3 here is CASSLAGRHSYEQYV. CDR3 bases: TGTGCCAGCAGCTTGGCCGGCAGACACTCCTACGAGCAGTACGTC.

The genes are TRBV19 and TRBJ2-1, with 10 positions matching TRBD2. V was pared by 7 bases and J by 14 bases, with 17 bases of the junction left unmatched. The germline V gene encodes CDR1 LNHDA and CDR2 SQIVND (reference sequence). This CDR3 spans 15 amino acids. CDR3 sequence: CASKRMASGGPPEFF. DNA for the CDR3: TGTGCCAGTAAAAGGATGGCTAGCGGGGGCCCTCCTGAGTTCTTC.

This clonotype was seen more than once but under ten times. V and J are TRBV5-4 and TRBJ1-2, with 11 nucleotides matching TRBD1. Trimming took 4 bases from V and 8 from J; bases not matched to a gene: 7. This CDR3 contains 14 residues. Germline values: CDR1 SGHNT, CDR2 YYREEE (reference sequence). This CDR3 reads CASSKDRGQGGYTF. CDR3 nucleotides: TGTGCCAGCAGCAAGGACAGGGGGCAAGGAGGCTACACCTTC.

This clonotype showed up just a few times. This chain links TRBV28 with TRBJ2-5; tentatively, D is TRBD1 (6 bases). Germline CDR1 and CDR2: MDHEN and SYDVKM. V lost 6 bases and J lost 6, with 14 bases in between. The CDR3 is 13 residues long. Written as DNA, the CDR3 is TGTGCCAGCAGCTTACAGGGTTTAAAGACCCAGTACTTC. It encodes CASSLQGLKTQYF.